The 10 T cell receptor beta chains presented below share a single source sample, sequenced in a study of technical replicates of blood from several donors. Produced via immunoSEQ multiplex PCR; TCRdb's table is partial and in-frame only. Of 50,000 to 80,000 clones listed, around 89% are singletons. Sequenced material: PBMCs. Receptor source: a human donor in good health. Some clones in this sample may be carry-over from other donors' samples.

V is TRBV29-1 and J is TRBJ1-1, with D possibly TRBD1 on 5 matching bases. V was pared by 4 bases and J by 3 bases, with 15 bases between. This CDR3 contains 14 residues. Germline CDR1 and CDR2: SQVTM and ANQGSEA. Here the CDR3 DNA reads TGCAGCGTTGTCCCCCCGGACAAAGACACTGAAGCTTTCTTT. Protein product: CSVVPPDKDTEAFF.

This rearrangement joins TRBV7-2 to TRBJ1-6; tentatively, D is TRBD1 (5 bases). From germline, CDR1 is SGHTA and CDR2 FQGNSA. This CDR3 region has 13 residues. Trimming stripped 2 bases from V and 9 bases from J, with 8 bases between. This chain's CDR3 is CASSLRRVSPLHF. For the CDR3, the DNA is TGTGCCAGCAGCTTACGCAGGGTTTCACCCCTCCACTTT.

This sequence joins TRBV5-5 and TRBJ1-2, with 10 nucleotides matching TRBD1. The V gene end was trimmed by 0 bases and the J gene end by 4 bases; junction bases not matched to a gene: 0. The CDR3 covers 14 residues. Germline CDR1 SGHKS, CDR2 YYEKEE (reference sequence). The DNA for the CDR3 is TGTGCCAGCAGCTTGGGGACAGGGGGCTATGGCTACACCTTC. Its protein is CASSLGTGGYGYTF. Using reference TRBV5-5 and TRBJ1-2 for the parts outside the CDR3, the full variable domain is DAGVTQSPTHLIKTRGQQVTLRCSPISGHKSVSWYQQVLGQGPQFIFQYYEKEERGRGNFPDRFSARQFPNYSSELNVNALLLGDSALYLCASSLGTGGYGYTFGSGTRLTVV.

This clone was counted only a few times. The V gene is TRBV30, the J gene TRBJ2-1; the D gene is possibly TRBD1 (6 bases). Germline V gene data show CDR1 as GTSNPN and CDR2 as SVGIG (reference sequence). The CDR3 runs to 14 residues. V lost 3 bases and J 1 base, leaving 10 bases between the germline ends. This CDR3 is CAWSQGRSYNEQFF. In DNA form, the CDR3 reads TGTGCCTGGAGCCAGGGGCGTTCCTACAATGAGCAGTTCTTC.

Remarks on this clone: The junction shows a germline mismatch at one end, possibly a read error. The chain joins TRBV11-2 to TRBJ2-7; TRBD1 agrees at 11 bases. CDR3 size: 14 residues. Germline assignment: CDR1 SGHAT and CDR2 FQNNGV. CDR3 sequence (DNA): TGTGCCAGCAGCTTCACGGGACAGGGGGTTGGGGTGAACTTC. Residues: CASSFTGQGVGVNF. Supplemented by reference TRBV11-2 and TRBJ2-7, the full variable domain reads EAGVAQSPRYKIIEKRQSVAFWCNPISGHATLYWYQQILGQGPKLLIQFQNNGVVDDSQLPKDRFSAERLKGVDSTLKIQPAKLEDSAVYLCASSFTGQGVGVNFGPGTRLTVT.

This chain connects TRBV5-1 to TRBJ2-5; 9 bases are shared with TRBD2. V gave up 4 bases and J gave up 1 base; unmatched junction bases: 8. In germline, CDR1 is SGHRS, CDR2 YFSETQ. This CDR3 comprises 16 residues. The CDR3 here is CASSAGPAGGQETQYF. The CDR3 region has the DNA TGCGCCAGCAGCGCTGGGCCAGCGGGGGGCCAAGAGACCCAGTACTTC. The whole variable domain, filled in from reference TRBV5-1 and TRBJ2-5, reads KAGVTQTPRYLIKTRGQQVTLSCSPISGHRSVSWYQQTPGQGLQFLFEYFSETQRNKGNFPGRFSGRQFSNSRSEMNVSTLELGDSALYLCASSAGPAGGQETQYFGPGTRLLVL.

The count of this clone is one. The rearrangement links TRBV10-3 to TRBJ1-1; D may be TRBD1 (6 bases). In germline, CDR1 is ENHRY, CDR2 SYGVKD. V lost 3 bases and J lost 3, with 11 bases in between. The CDR3 totals 14 residues. CDR3 sequence reads: CAISDGGEDTEAFF. Written as DNA, the CDR3 is TGTGCCATCAGTGATGGGGGCGAGGACACTGAAGCTTTCTTT.

This chain links TRBV7-3 with TRBJ2-1, with 12 bases that match TRBD2. Unmatched junction bases numbered 3, after V lost 4 bases and J lost 5 bases. The CDR3 covers 15 residues. Per the germline V gene, CDR1 is SGHTA and CDR2 is FQGTGA. CDR3 nucleotide sequence: TGTGCCAGCAGCTCGACTAGCGGGGGAAACAATGAGCAGTTCTTC. Translated, it gives CASSSTSGGNNEQFF.

The chain links TRBV6-5 to TRBJ1-3; 8 nucleotides align to TRBD1. The V gene end was trimmed by 5 bases and the J gene end by 3 bases; junction bases not matched to a gene: 6. The CDR3 is 15 amino acids. Germline V CDR1 and CDR2: MNHEY, SVGAGI. CDR3 in amino acids: CASSATGGGGNTIYF. For the CDR3, the DNA is TGTGCCAGCAGTGCAACAGGGGGAGGTGGAAACACCATATATTTT.

The gene calls are TRBV4-3 and TRBJ2-3, with 7 bases fitting TRBD1. V lost 0 bases, J lost 2 bases, and 11 bases stayed unmatched. The germline V gene encodes CDR1 LGHNA and CDR2 YSLEER. CDR3 length: 18 amino acids. The CDR3 DNA reads as TGCGCCAGCAGCCAAGAGAGGGGGCACAGAGCCTACACAGATACGCAGTATTTT. As protein: CASSQERGHRAYTDTQYF.